These 18 T cell receptor beta chains were all obtained from the same sample, sequenced in a study of spatial heterogeneity in lung cancer. MiXCR, run by TCRdb on the 5' RACE reads, gives a single entry per CDR3 protein. The sample lists under 7,000 distinct CDR3 sequences, under 15% seen once, with about 15% in the top ten. Stated time point: sample taken at primary tumor resection. The sample consisted of lung tissue, taken at surgery. The receptor set was obtained from a human donor with early-stage non-small cell lung cancer.

This clonotype has a handful of counts. This beta chain is a stray sequence in a library constructed for alpha chains; its clone size is not meaningful. The chain is built from TRBV4-3 and TRBJ2-1; D remains ambiguous. CDR1 and CDR2 (germline): LGHNA, YSLEER. The CDR3 runs 16 residues. V was clipped by 2 bases and J by 4 bases, with 15 bases between them. The chain's CDR3 is CASSQQTGFRYNEQFF. CDR3 DNA sequence: TGCGCCAGCAGCCAACAAACCGGGTTTAGATACAATGAGCAGTTCTTC.

By share of the sample, this clonotype is medium-sized (0.01 to 0.1%). Because this beta chain is a stray read in a library intended to capture alpha chains, its abundance should not be given much weight. The rearrangement joins TRBV15 to TRBJ2-7, with a tentative D call TRBD1 (5 bases). The V gene lost 2 bases and the J gene lost 5 bases, with 7 bases spanning the gap. Germline loops: CDR1 LNHNV, CDR2 YYDKDF (reference sequence). This CDR3 is 12 amino acids long. As DNA, the CDR3 is TGTGCCACCAGCAGATCAGGGAACGAGCAGTACTTC. Protein sequence: CATSRSGNEQYF.

For this clonotype: The library was designed around alpha chains, so this beta chain is a stray read whose abundance carries little weight. The V gene is TRBV12-3 or TRBV12-4, the J gene TRBJ2-5, with D possibly TRBD1 on 6 matching bases. Deletions cut 1 base from V and 7 bases from J, with 13 bases between. The CDR3 is made up of 14 amino acids. CDR3 DNA sequence: TGTGCCAGCAGTTTAGGGCCCCGAGGGGGGACCCAGTACTTC. This gives the protein CASSLGPRGGTQYF.

The sample holds many counts of this clonotype. This beta chain is a stray read from a library made for alpha chains; its abundance is not meaningful. The rearrangement uses TRBV3-1 and TRBJ2-5; 9 bases are a match to TRBD2. This CDR3 comprises 16 residues. The germline V gene has CDR1 LGHDT and CDR2 YNNKEL (reference sequence). Trimming at V came to 1 base and at J to 3 bases, leaving 6 bases not matched to a gene. In DNA form, the CDR3 reads TGTGCCAGCAGCCAAGTCTTGGGACTAGCAGAAGAGACCCAGTACTTC. As protein: CASSQVLGLAEETQYF.

This clonotype showed up many times. This beta chain represents an off-target read in a library built for alpha chains; its size is of limited meaning. The V and J genes are TRBV7-8 and TRBJ1-4; D remains unclear. Trimming took off 3 bases at V and 5 bases at J, with 7 bases between the two ends. Germline V lookup: CDR1 SGHVS, CDR2 FQNEAQ. The CDR3 spans 13 residues. The CDR3 bases are TGTGCCAGCAGCTTTGGTCCAAATGAAAAACTGTTTTTT. Protein product: CASSFGPNEKLFF.

By sample fraction, this clonotype is medium-sized. For a library built for alpha chains, this beta chain is a stray read; little rests on its size. The J gene is TRBJ2-5, the V gene TRBV12-3 or TRBV12-4; D is possibly TRBD2 (6 bases). The V end lost 6 bases, the J end lost 2 bases, and 13 bases lay between the germline ends. This CDR3 is built from 14 residues. The CDR3 spells CASSRQEGQETQYF. The CDR3 nucleotides are TGTGCCAGCAGCCGCCAGGAGGGTCAAGAGACCCAGTACTTC.

This clonotype was observed many times. This beta chain slipped into a library made for alpha chains as a stray read, so its size is not meaningful. This chain connects TRBV5-6 to TRBJ2-5; D not certain. CDR1 and CDR2 from the germline V gene are SGHDT and YYEEEE. CDR3 length equals 13 residues. V gave up 3 bases and J gave up 5 bases, with 11 bases separating them. The CDR3, as DNA: TGTGCCAGCAGCTCCGGGCTACCGGAGACCCAGTACTTC. Encoded protein: CASSSGLPETQYF.

This clonotype was counted between two and nine times. Little can be read into the size of this beta chain, an off-target read in a library designed for alpha chains. The rearrangement uses TRBV9 and TRBJ2-7; 8 bases map to TRBD1. CDR1 is SGDLS, CDR2 YYNGEE, per germline. After removal of 4 bases from V and 2 bases from J, the junction contained 14 bases not matched to a gene. The length of the CDR3 is 17 residues. The CDR3 DNA sequence: TGTGCCAGCAGCCCCCACGAATCCGGGACAGGTACCTACGAGCAGTACTTC. Translated: CASSPHESGTGTYEQYF.

This clonotype qualifies as medium-sized (0.01 to 0.1%). A library made for alpha chains picked up this beta chain off target, so its size means little. The rearrangement uses TRBV29-1 and TRBJ2-5; no clear D gene. The germline gives CDR1 SQVTM, CDR2 ANQGSEA. The CDR3 loop spans 13 amino acids. Between the trimmed V and J ends, which lost 2 bases and 5 bases, there was a span of 12 bases. CDR3 in amino acids: CSVELGLGETQYF. The CDR3 DNA sequence: TGCAGCGTTGAATTAGGCCTGGGGGAGACCCAGTACTTC.

This clonotype is termed medium-sized. This beta chain is a stray read from a library made for alpha chains; its abundance is not meaningful. The rearrangement uses TRBV7-9 and TRBJ1-1; D gene unclear. Germline V gene lookup returns CDR1 SEHNR and CDR2 FQNEAQ (reference sequence). Trimming took off 0 bases at V and 1 base at J, with 9 bases between the two ends. This CDR3 spans 15 amino acids. The CDR3 nucleotides read TGTGCCAGCAGCTTAGCGAATGGAGCGAACACTGAAGCTTTCTTT. Translated, it gives CASSLANGANTEAFF.

By sample fraction, this clonotype is medium-sized (0.01 to 0.1%). Since it is a stray read in a library aimed at alpha chains, this beta chain has a size that is not meaningful. The J gene is TRBJ2-3, the V gene TRBV7-2; 8 bases fit TRBD2. Germline loops: CDR1 SGHTA, CDR2 FQGNSA. The CDR3 is 16 amino acids. J was trimmed by 6 bases and V by 7 bases; bases with no gene match: 15. For the CDR3, the DNA is TGTGCCAGCATTAAGGGGCAGACCGGGACTAGGGATACGCAGTATTTT. Its protein is CASIKGQTGTRDTQYF.

By sample fraction, this clonotype is medium-sized. This beta chain was picked up by a library intended for alpha chains and is off target, so its count carries little meaning. This chain uses TRBV20-1 with TRBJ2-3; no definite D call. The germline gives CDR1 DFQATT, CDR2 SNEGSKA (reference sequence). The CDR3 spans 12 residues. The germline V and J ends were trimmed by 6 bases and 4 bases, with 11 bases remaining between them. The CDR3 sequence is CSAPSNADTQYF. DNA for the CDR3: TGCAGTGCCCCGTCTAACGCAGATACGCAGTATTTT.

This clonotype turned up a few times. The library was prepared for alpha chains; this beta chain is a stray read, so its frequency means little. The rearrangement uses TRBV6-1 and TRBJ2-7, with TRBD1 matching over 8 bases. Per germline, CDR1 MNHNS and CDR2 SASEGT. With 5 bases clipped from V and 7 bases from J, the junction kept 10 bases outside the gene matches. The CDR3 has 14 amino acids. DNA for the CDR3: TGTGCCAGCAGTCCCGGGACAGGCCAACGGGAGCAGTACTTC. It codes for CASSPGTGQREQYF.

By its share, this clonotype is medium-sized. This beta chain was picked up by a library intended for alpha chains and is off target, so its count carries little meaning. The chain combines TRBV27 with TRBJ2-2; a possible D gene is TRBD1 (6 bases). Between the trimmed V and J ends, which lost 5 bases and 4 bases, there was a span of 11 bases. This CDR3 has 14 amino acids. CDR1 is MNHEY, CDR2 SMNVEV, per germline (reference sequence). DNA of the CDR3: TGTGCCAGCAGTACCACAGGGCTCACCGGGGAGCTGTTTTTT. Its protein product is CASSTTGLTGELFF.

At least ten counts were recorded for this clonotype. This beta chain represents an off-target read in a library built for alpha chains; its size is of limited meaning. The chain carries TRBV14 and TRBJ2-7; 8 bases agree with TRBD2. The CDR3 runs 15 residues. The junction had 14 bases not matched to a gene; V was cut back by 8 bases and J by 5 bases. Germline CDR1 and CDR2: SGHDN and FVKESK. CDR3 residues: CASSSEREIIHEQYF. As DNA, the CDR3 is TGTGCCAGCTCGTCGGAGCGGGAGATCATCCACGAGCAGTACTTC.

Judged by abundance, this clonotype is medium-sized. Being off target in a library aimed at alpha chains, this beta chain has a size of little meaning. This chain joins TRBV21-1 and TRBJ2-1; TRBD2, as called in the table, went unchecked against the DNA. TRBV21-1 represents a pseudogene. The CDR3 sequence is 16 residues long. CDR3 residues: CASRSAGGPWYNEQFF. The CDR3 DNA sequence: TGTGCCAGCAGATCAGCGGGAGGGCCTTGGTACAATGAGCAGTTCTTC.

Remarks on this clonotype: Found in a library prepared for alpha chains, this beta chain is an off-target read, and its abundance has little meaning. The chain couples TRBV11-2 to TRBJ2-5; no firm D call. V was clipped by 5 bases and J by 1 base, with 17 bases between them. The CDR3 sequence is 16 residues long. The germline V gene encodes CDR1 SGHAT and CDR2 FQNNGV. The CDR3 sequence: CASSNWVKGPQETQYF. The CDR3 DNA reads TGTGCCAGCAGCAACTGGGTTAAGGGTCCCCAAGAGACCCAGTACTTC.

This clonotype was seen ten or more times. The library was designed around alpha chains, so this beta chain is a stray read whose abundance carries little weight. DNA of the CDR3: TGCGCCAGCAGTGAGTGGACCAACACTGAAGCTTTCTTT. This gives the protein CASSEWTNTEAFF. V is TRBV10-1 and J is TRBJ1-1, with D uncertain. The V end was cut by 1 base, the J end by 2 bases, with 5 bases between. CDR1 is WNHNN, CDR2 SYGVQD, per germline (reference sequence). This CDR3 region has 13 residues.